The next 21 T cell receptor beta chains were all read from a single sample in a study of CD8+ T cells in alopecia areata. Extraction and reverse transcription of RNA yielded cDNA as the sequencing template. Assay: immunoSEQ multiplex PCR; the TCRdb copy retains only in-frame clones and omits some. There are 150,000 to 200,000 clones in the sample; about 65% occur only once, and approximately 1.3% lies in the top ten. Treatment specified: oral pan-JAK inhibitor, 5-10 mg twice daily. The material sequenced was CD4+ T cells sorted from blood, taken at week 49, from a patient treated with tofacitinib. These receptors were collected from a human donor with alopecia areata.

The chain joins TRBV30 to TRBJ1-1; D is possibly TRBD1 (6 bases). Trimming cost V 5 bases and J 3 bases, with 19 bases left between them. This CDR3 comprises 15 residues. The V gene's germline CDR1 is GTSNPN and CDR2 SVGIG (reference sequence). This CDR3 reads CAWFPIRGPHTEAFF. CDR3 DNA sequence: TGTGCCTGGTTCCCCATACGGGGGCCCCACACTGAAGCTTTCTTT.

The chain links TRBV4-3 to TRBJ2-3; D might be TRBD1 (5 bases). The CDR3 consists of 15 residues. V gave up 3 bases and J gave up 5 bases, with 15 bases separating them. The V gene's germline CDR1 is LGHNA and CDR2 YSLEER. The CDR3 protein is CASSQAHGHIDTQYF. The CDR3 DNA follows: TGCGCCAGCAGCCAGGCCCACGGACATATAGATACGCAGTATTTT.

The DNA of the CDR3 is TGCAGCGCCTCACGCAGGACTAATGGCTACACCTTC. This translates into CSASRRTNGYTF. This rearrangement joins TRBV29-1 to TRBJ1-2; unclear D gene. CDR1 is SQVTM and CDR2 is ANQGSEA in the germline V gene. The CDR3 covers 12 residues. V was pared by 7 bases and J by 6 bases, with 15 bases between. Complete variable domain (other parts from reference TRBV29-1 and TRBJ1-2): SAVISQKPSRDICQRGTSLTIQCQVDSQVTMMFWYRQQPGQSLTLIATANQGSEATYESGFVIDKFPISRPNLTFSTLTVSNMSPEDSSIYLCSASRRTNGYTFGSGTRLTVV.

This clone was seen a handful of times. The J gene is TRBJ1-5, the V gene TRBV6-6, with unresolved D. V was shortened by 4 bases and J by 4 bases, with 8 bases between the two germline ends. This CDR3 is 13 amino acids long. Germline loops: CDR1 MNHNY, CDR2 SVGAGI (reference sequence). Here the CDR3 DNA reads TGTGCCAGCAGTTTGGCGGCGAATCAGCCCCAGCATTTT. Translating gives CASSLAANQPQHF.

The chain recombines TRBV30 with TRBJ2-1, with TRBD2 as a possible D gene (5 bases). CDR3 length: 13 amino acids. The germline V and J ends were trimmed by 3 bases and 6 bases, with 12 bases remaining between them. CDR1 and CDR2 from the germline V gene are GTSNPN and SVGIG (reference sequence). The CDR3 here is CAWSGEKGNEQFF. CDR3 in DNA: TGTGCCTGGAGCGGGGAGAAAGGCAATGAGCAGTTCTTC. Complete variable domain (other parts from reference TRBV30 and TRBJ2-1): SQTIHQWPATLVQPVGSPLSLECTVEGTSNPNLYWYRQAAGRGLQLLFYSVGIGQISSEVPQNLSASRPQDRQFILSSKKLLLSDSGFYLCAWSGEKGNEQFFGPGTRLTVL.

The gene calls are TRBV10-3 and TRBJ1-1, with D maybe TRBD1 (5 bases). The V and J ends lost 0 bases and 1 base respectively, with 6 bases between them. The CDR3 spans 14 residues. CDR1 ENHRY and CDR2 SYGVKD come from the germline V gene. The CDR3 loop reads CAISESTGNTEAFF. The CDR3 DNA follows: TGTGCCATCAGTGAGTCCACAGGGAACACTGAAGCTTTCTTT.

This clone occurred many times. CDR3 DNA sequence: TGTGCCAGCAGTTACCCCTCCTCTGGGGCCAACGTCCTGACTTTC. Translation gives CASSYPSSGANVLTF. The rearrangement uses TRBV6-6 and TRBJ2-6; D is undetermined. Germline V gene data show CDR1 as MNHNY and CDR2 as SVGAGI (reference sequence). This CDR3 region has 15 residues. V was clipped by 2 bases and J by 0 bases, with 5 bases between them.

The rearrangement uses TRBV10-3 and TRBJ2-5, with TRBD2 matching 12 bases. Germline CDR1 and CDR2: ENHRY and SYGVKD. V was clipped by 5 bases and J by 3 bases; unmatched bases: 1. The CDR3 runs 14 residues. As DNA, the CDR3 is TGTGCCATCAGTAGACTAGCGGGGGAAGAGACCCAGTACTTC. It translates to CAISRLAGEETQYF.

This clone has just a few counts. The chain links TRBV19 to TRBJ1-4; D is undetermined. The CDR3 consists of 14 residues. Germline V gene lookup returns CDR1 LNHDA and CDR2 SQIVND (reference sequence). V lost 3 bases and J lost 7, with 12 bases in between. In nucleotides, the CDR3 is TGTGCCAGTAGTATCGGCACATCCCCTGAAAAACTGTTTTTT. Encoded protein: CASSIGTSPEKLFF.

V gene TRBV30 combines with J gene TRBJ1-1, with a weak D call TRBD1 (5 bases). Between the trimmed V and J ends, which lost 0 bases and 4 bases, there was a span of 15 bases. CDR1 and CDR2 (germline): GTSNPN, SVGIG (reference sequence). This CDR3 spans 15 amino acids. Here the CDR3 DNA reads TGTGCCTGGAGTGTACCGAGGGGACGAAGCACTGAAGCTTTCTTT. It is translated as CAWSVPRGRSTEAFF.

The chain joins TRBV29-1 to TRBJ1-5; tentative D call: TRBD1 (5 bases). Trimming took off 5 bases at V and 0 bases at J, with 8 bases between the two ends. This CDR3 is 13 amino acids long. Germline CDR1 reads SQVTM; CDR2 reads ANQGSEA. The CDR3 DNA reads TGCAGCGTTACAACAGGTAGCAATCAGCCCCAGCATTTT. Residues: CSVTTGSNQPQHF.

This clone appeared a single time. The rearrangement joins TRBV11-2 to TRBJ2-2; the match to TRBD1 covers 7 bases. The J segment lost 4 bases and the V segment lost 0 bases, leaving 8 bases of the junction unmatched. The germline gives CDR1 SGHAT, CDR2 FQNNGV. The CDR3 consists of 17 residues. The CDR3 spells CASSLEMTGPSTGELFF. The CDR3 DNA sequence: TGTGCCAGCAGCTTAGAGATGACAGGGCCGAGCACCGGGGAGCTGTTTTTT.

This chain joins TRBV4-3 and TRBJ1-6; TRBD1 is a possible D gene (5 bases). The CDR3 is 16 residues long. Trimming took 1 base from V and 7 from J, leaving 14 bases between them. Germline loops: CDR1 LGHNA, CDR2 YSLEER. The CDR3 region is CASSQVVGTVNSPLHF. Here the CDR3 DNA reads TGCGCCAGCAGCCAAGTTGTGGGGACCGTAAATTCACCCCTCCACTTT.

This clone came up a few times. The CDR3 region is CASSKEIHTEAFF. CDR3 bases: TGTGCCAGCAGTAAGGAGATCCACACTGAAGCTTTCTTT. The genes are TRBV6-4 and TRBJ1-1; unclear D gene. V was clipped by 5 bases and J by 3 bases, with 10 bases between them. CDR1 and CDR2 (germline): MRHNA, SNTAGT. The CDR3 spans 13 residues.

The chain recombines TRBV29-1 with TRBJ2-1, with a weak D call TRBD2 (5 bases). The CDR3 has 11 amino acids. V shed 3 bases and J shed 6 bases, with 6 bases lying between them. The germline CDR1 and CDR2 sequences are SQVTM and ANQGSEA. Here the CDR3 DNA reads TGCAGCGTTGAGAGGGTCAATGAGCAGTTCTTC. It specifies CSVERVNEQFF.

A few counts support this clone. V gene TRBV29-1 combines with J gene TRBJ1-5, with D possibly TRBD1 on 5 matching bases. The germline V gene has CDR1 SQVTM and CDR2 ANQGSEA. The CDR3 is 13 amino acids. V lost 4 bases to trimming and J lost 3 bases, with 10 bases between them. CDR3 amino acids: CSVAEQVNQPQHF. CDR3 DNA: TGCAGCGTTGCTGAACAGGTCAATCAGCCCCAGCATTTT.

V and J are TRBV18 and TRBJ2-5, with a tentative D call TRBD2 (5 bases). This CDR3 region has 12 residues. The V gene lost 5 bases and the J gene lost 4 bases, with 8 bases spanning the gap. Germline CDR1 and CDR2: KGHSH and LQKENI. The CDR3 here is CASSERVETQYF. Written as DNA, the CDR3 is TGTGCCAGCTCAGAGAGGGTAGAGACCCAGTACTTC.

CDR3 DNA sequence: TGTGCCTGGAACGTAGCTTTCTTT. This codes for CAWNVAFF. This chain connects TRBV30 to TRBJ1-1; D not resolved. Per the germline V gene, CDR1 is GTSNPN and CDR2 is SVGIG (reference sequence). Trimming took off 4 bases at V and 10 bases at J, with 4 bases between the two ends. The CDR3 has 8 amino acids.

This clone has only one observation. This CDR3 is CASSRRGTSTDTQYF. The CDR3 region has the DNA TGTGCCAGCTCGAGGAGGGGGACTAGCACAGATACGCAGTATTTT. The chain recombines TRBV27 with TRBJ2-3; the D call may be TRBD1 or TRBD2 (6 bases each). CDR1 is MNHEY and CDR2 is SMNVEV in the germline V gene (reference sequence). The CDR3 contains 15 residues. With 8 bases removed from V and 0 bases from J, the gap between germline ends came to 15 bases.

This clone was seen a few times. The chain joins TRBV7-6 to TRBJ2-1; 15 positions agree with TRBD2. The V gene end was trimmed by 5 bases and the J gene end by 7 bases; junction bases not matched to a gene: 15. CDR1 is SGHVS and CDR2 is FNYEAQ in the germline V gene. CDR3 size: 19 residues. The CDR3 DNA is TGTGCCAGCAGCGGGCCGAGGACTAGCGGGGGGGCCAGGAGTAATGAGCAGTTCTTC. Translation gives CASSGPRTSGGARSNEQFF.

The chain carries TRBV7-2 and TRBJ1-5, with 9 bases aligning to TRBD1. CDR1 is SGHTA and CDR2 is FQGNSA in the germline V gene. With 6 bases clipped from V and 1 base from J, the junction kept 7 bases outside the gene matches. The CDR3 is 16 residues long. The CDR3 DNA follows: TGTGCCAGCAGTTTGCCCGGACAGGGGAGCAATCAGCCCCAGCATTTT. Its protein is CASSLPGQGSNQPQHF.